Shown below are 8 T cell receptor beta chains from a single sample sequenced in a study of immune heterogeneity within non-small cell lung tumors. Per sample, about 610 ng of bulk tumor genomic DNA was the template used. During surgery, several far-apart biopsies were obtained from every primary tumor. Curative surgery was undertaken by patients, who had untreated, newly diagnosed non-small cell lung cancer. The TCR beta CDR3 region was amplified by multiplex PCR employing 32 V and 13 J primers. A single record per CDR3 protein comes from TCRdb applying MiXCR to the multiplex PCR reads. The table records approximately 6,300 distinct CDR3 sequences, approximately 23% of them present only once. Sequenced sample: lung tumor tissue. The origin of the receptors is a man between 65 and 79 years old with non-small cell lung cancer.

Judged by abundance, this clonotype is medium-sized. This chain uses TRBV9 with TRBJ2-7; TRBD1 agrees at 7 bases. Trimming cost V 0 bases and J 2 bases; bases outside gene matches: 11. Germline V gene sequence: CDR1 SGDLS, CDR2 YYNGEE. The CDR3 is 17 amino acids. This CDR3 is CASSVEKRGQKTYEQYF. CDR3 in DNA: TGTGCCAGCAGCGTAGAGAAACGGGGACAGAAAACCTACGAGCAGTACTTC.

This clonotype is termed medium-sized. The CDR3 is CASTFTDTQYF. CDR3 coding DNA: TGTGCCAGCACGTTCACAGATACGCAGTATTTT. V usage is TRBV6-1 and J usage is TRBJ2-3; D call uncertain. V was shortened by 7 bases and J by 2 bases, with 4 bases between the two germline ends. CDR3 length: 11 residues. The germline CDR1 and CDR2 sequences are MNHNS and SASEGT.

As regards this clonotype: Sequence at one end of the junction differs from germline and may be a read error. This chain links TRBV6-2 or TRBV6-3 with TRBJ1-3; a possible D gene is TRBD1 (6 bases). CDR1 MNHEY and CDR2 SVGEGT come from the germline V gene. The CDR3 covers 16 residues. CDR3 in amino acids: CASSRPPGTSGSTIYF. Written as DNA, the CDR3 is TGTGCCAGCAGTCGCCCCCCAGGGACATCTGGAAGCACCATATATTTT.

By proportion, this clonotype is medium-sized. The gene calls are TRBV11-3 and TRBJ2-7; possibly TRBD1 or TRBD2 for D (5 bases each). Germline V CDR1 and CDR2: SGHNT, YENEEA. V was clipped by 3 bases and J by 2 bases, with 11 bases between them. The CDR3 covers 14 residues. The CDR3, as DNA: TGTGCCAGCAGCTTGGATGGGACCACCTACGAGCAGTACTTC. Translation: CASSLDGTTYEQYF.

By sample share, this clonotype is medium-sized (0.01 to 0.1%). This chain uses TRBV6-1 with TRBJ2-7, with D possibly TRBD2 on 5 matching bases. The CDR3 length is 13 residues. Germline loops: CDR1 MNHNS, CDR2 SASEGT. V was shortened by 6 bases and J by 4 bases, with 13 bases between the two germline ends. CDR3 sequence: CASRTGGSYEQYF. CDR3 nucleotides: TGTGCCAGCAGGACCGGAGGCAGTTACGAGCAGTACTTC.

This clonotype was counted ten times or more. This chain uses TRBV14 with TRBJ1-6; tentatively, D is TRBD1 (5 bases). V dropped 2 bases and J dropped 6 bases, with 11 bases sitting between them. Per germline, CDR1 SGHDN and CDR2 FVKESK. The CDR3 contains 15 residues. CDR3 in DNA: TGTGCCAGCAGCCAAAGGAGGGGAAGTAATTCACCCCTCCACTTT. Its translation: CASSQRRGSNSPLHF. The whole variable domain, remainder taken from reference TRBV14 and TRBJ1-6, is EAGVTQFPSHSVIEKGQTVTLRCDPISGHDNLYWYRRVMGKEIKFLLHFVKESKQDESGMPNNRFLAERTGGTYSTLKVQPAELEDSGVYFCASSQRRGSNSPLHFGNGTRLTVT.

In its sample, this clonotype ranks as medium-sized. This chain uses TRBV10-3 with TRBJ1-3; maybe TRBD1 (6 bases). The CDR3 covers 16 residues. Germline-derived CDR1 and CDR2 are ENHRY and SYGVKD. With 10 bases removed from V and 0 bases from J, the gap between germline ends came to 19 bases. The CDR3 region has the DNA TGTGCCACCCTCGCGGCAGGGGCATCCTCTGGAAACACCATATATTTT. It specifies CATLAAGASSGNTIYF.

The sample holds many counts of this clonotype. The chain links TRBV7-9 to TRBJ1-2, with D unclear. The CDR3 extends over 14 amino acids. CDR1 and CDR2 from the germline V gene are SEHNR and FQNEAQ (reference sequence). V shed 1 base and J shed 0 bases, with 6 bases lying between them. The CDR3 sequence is CASSLDGPNYGYTF. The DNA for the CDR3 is TGTGCCAGCAGCTTAGATGGTCCTAACTATGGCTACACCTTC.